This TCR beta chain is from a study of T cell clonality in common variable immunodeficiency. Both groups were predominantly of Caucasian heritage. Many counts were recorded for this clone. The antigen is unknown. The read terminates 3 residues before the CDR3 end, so the remaining end is supplied by the germline J gene. CDR3 length equals 13 residues. The V end lost 6 bases, the J end lost 10 bases, and 13 bases lay between the germline ends. Study results and caveats: Shared TCRbeta clones were fewer between CVID subjects than controls. CVID subjects showed higher TCRbeta clonality than healthy controls. Fewer deletions and N-nucleotide insertions were reportedly seen in common variable immunodeficiency TCR beta sequences.

Assay used: immunoSEQ multiplex PCR; TCRdb lists only in-frame clones, some missing. The sample contains tens of thousands of clones, none of them singletons. This TCR came from a person aged 18 to 69 in good health. The sequenced sample was peripheral blood mononuclear cells. The chain joins TRBV12-3 or TRBV12-4 to TRBJ1-6, with a tentative D call TRBD1 (6 bases). CDR3: CASRGGVGSPLHF. CDR3 DNA, as far as it was read: TGTGCCAGCAGAGGGGGAGTGGGGTCACCC.